This note documents a single TCR beta chain sequence. Its antigen is as yet unknown. Reverse transcription of all isolated RNA meant that expressed TCRB transcripts were sequenced. Profiled with immunoSEQ multiplex PCR; TCRdb holds only in-frame clones, not every one. The profile shows about 710,000 clones, over 12% of them singletons. Researchers reported sorting CD4+ naive, central memory, regulatory and stem cell-like memory cells via CD45RO/CCR7/CD25/CD127/CD95/CD27. The data derive from a study of beta chain features in type 1 diabetes. Whole-study context: There was similarity between patients and healthy donors in age, gender and cell yields.

Whole-study results and caveats: Sequencing the cDNA could make cells with high TCR expression show up more than they should. All four CD4+ subsets from Type 1 diabetes patients carried moderately but significantly shorter TCRB CDR3s.

The CDR3 has 13 amino acids. The germline V gene has CDR1 ENHRY and CDR2 SYGVKD. Trimming left V 11 bases short and J 11 bases short, with 24 bases between. The sequencing sample was made of naive CD4+ T cells from blood. The receptor was isolated from a man younger than 35 with type 1 diabetes. The chain joins TRBV10-3 to TRBJ1-1; perhaps TRBD1 as D (6 bases). CDR3 loop: CAFSRDLRGEAFF. The CDR3, as DNA: TGTGCCTTTTCCAGGGACCTCAGGGGAGAGGCTTTCTTT.